A single sample is the source of the 8 T cell receptor beta chains below, sequenced in a study of blood T cell repertoires in COVID-19. Data came from immunoSEQ multiplex PCR; TCRdb stores just in-frame clones and leaves some out. The repertoire holds about 270,000 clones, with more than 75% as singletons. Sequencing was performed on peripheral blood. All receptors derive from a woman aged 55-69 years who had recovered from COVID-19.

The V and J genes are TRBV2 and TRBJ1-5; 8 bases are shared with TRBD1. Trimming took 4 bases from V and 6 from J; bases not matched to a gene: 8. Germline CDR1 and CDR2: SNHLY and FYNNEI. This CDR3 has 15 amino acids. The CDR3 DNA follows: TGTGCCAGCAGTGTAAGGACAGGGAGACGTCAGCCCCAGCATTTT. Protein sequence: CASSVRTGRRQPQHF.

This chain uses TRBV20-1 with TRBJ1-1; 9 bases agree with TRBD1. The CDR3 is 14 residues long. V gave up 3 bases and J gave up 2 bases; unmatched junction bases: 4. Per germline, CDR1 DFQATT and CDR2 SNEGSKA (reference sequence). CDR3 sequence (DNA): TGCAGTGCTAGTAGGGACAGGGCAAACACTGAAGCTTTCTTT. Its translation: CSASRDRANTEAFF.

The rearrangement links TRBV6-5 to TRBJ2-7; possible D gene TRBD1, 6 bases. Germline assignment: CDR1 MNHEY and CDR2 SVGAGI. This CDR3 has 13 residues. The V end lost 5 bases, the J end lost 4 bases, and 12 bases lay between the germline ends. The CDR3 DNA follows: TGTGCCAGCAGTCGGGGAAGGGGGTACGAGCAGTACTTC. Its translation is CASSRGRGYEQYF.

This clone came up once. This chain joins TRBV5-1 and TRBJ1-6; D is possibly TRBD1 (5 bases). The CDR3 is made up of 12 amino acids. Trimming removed 9 bases from V and 9 bases from J, with 13 bases in between. Germline values: CDR1 SGHRS, CDR2 YFSETQ. CDR3 loop: CATREGSSPLHF. The CDR3 region has the DNA TGCGCCACCCGGGAGGGGAGTTCACCCCTCCACTTT.

This clone occurred once. Written as DNA, the CDR3 is TGTGCCAGCAGCTCCTTTCCGAGGTTCTCCTACGAGCAGTACTTC. Translation: CASSSFPRFSYEQYF. The V call is TRBV7-2, the J call TRBJ2-7; D is undetermined. This CDR3 spans 15 amino acids. Trimming shortened V by 4 bases and J by 0 bases, and 13 bases separated the two germline ends. The germline CDR1 and CDR2 sequences are SGHTA and FQGNSA. The variable domain in full, completed from reference TRBV7-2 and TRBJ2-7, reads GAGVSQSPSNKVTEKGKDVELRCDPISGHTALYWYRQSLGQGLEFLIYFQGNSAPDKSGLPSDRFSAERTGGSVSTLTIQRTQQEDSAVYLCASSSFPRFSYEQYFGPGTRLTVT.

This chain links TRBV5-4 with TRBJ1-2, with TRBD1 matching 7 bases. Germline V CDR1 and CDR2: SGHNT, YYREEE (reference sequence). The CDR3 is 14 residues long. V shed 4 bases, J shed 1 base, and the junction held 4 bases outside the gene matches. The CDR3 loop reads CASSRDSNNYGYTF. The DNA of the CDR3 is TGTGCCAGCAGCCGGGACAGCAATAACTATGGCTACACCTTC. The complete variable domain, with remaining parts taken from reference TRBV5-4 and TRBJ1-2, reads ETGVTQSPTHLIKTRGQQVTLRCSSQSGHNTVSWYQQALGQGPQFIFQYYREEENGRGNFPPRFSGLQFPNYSSELNVNALELDDSALYLCASSRDSNNYGYTFGSGTRLTVV.

This rearrangement joins TRBV4-3 to TRBJ2-4, with D tentatively TRBD1 (7 bases). The CDR3 runs to 15 residues. V lost 0 bases and J 9 bases, leaving 15 bases between the germline ends. Germline V gene lookup returns CDR1 LGHNA and CDR2 YSLEER. The chain's CDR3 is CASSQEGQRASIQYF. The CDR3, as DNA: TGCGCCAGCAGCCAAGAGGGACAGCGGGCCAGCATTCAGTACTTC.

This clone was seen once. The CDR3 sequence: CASSQGGEGLPYEQYF. The CDR3 DNA reads as TGTGCCAGCAGCCAAGGGGGAGAAGGCTTGCCCTACGAGCAGTACTTC. The chain combines TRBV3-1 (or the pseudogene TRBV3-2) with TRBJ2-7; D is perhaps TRBD2 (5 bases). Germline CDR1 is LGHDT and CDR2 is YNNKEL (reference sequence). The CDR3 runs to 16 residues. V was trimmed by 1 base and J by 2 bases, leaving 15 bases between them.